A single TCR beta chain is shown here with its context. Its cognate antigen is unknown. This sample stems from a study of T cells in localized non-small cell lung cancer. Study-wide results and caveats: The appearance of a median roughly 53 of the top 100 tumor clones was seen in adjacent lung. One tumor region alone was sequenced, and heterogeneity therefore remains possible. Uninvolved adjacent lung had more T cell clonality than any other tissue, topping tumor.

With 6 bases removed from V and 5 bases from J, the gap between germline ends came to 13 bases. The germline V gene has CDR1 MNHNY and CDR2 SVGAGI (reference sequence). This CDR3 spans 13 amino acids. The repertoire was sequenced with immunoSEQ multiplex PCR; TCRdb's copy has only in-frame clones and lacks some. The sample consists of 25,000 to 35,000 clones, roughly 91% of them appearing once. The chain recombines TRBV6-6 with TRBJ1-1, with no clear D. This sample comprised peripheral blood, obtained before any cancer treatment. This clonotype was obtained from a female donor of 60 years or more with stage I lung adenocarcinoma. The CDR3 sequence: CASRTGVWTEAFF. The CDR3 DNA sequence: TGTGCCAGCAGGACCGGGGTATGGACTGAAGCTTTCTTT.